This TCR beta chain is from a study of T cell responses to AZD1222 COVID-19 vaccine. The CDR3 is 14 residues long. Trimming took 3 bases from V and 5 from J; bases not matched to a gene: 6. Germline CDR1 is MDHEN and CDR2 is SYDVKM. Profiled with immunoSEQ multiplex PCR; TCRdb holds only in-frame clones, not every one. The sample carries over 70,000 clones, 70% to 80% recorded once. Sample: peripheral blood, taken 28 days after the second dose of the MenACWY control vaccine. The clonotype was recovered from an adult who received the MenACWY meningococcal vaccine as a control. The V call is TRBV28, the J call TRBJ1-2; 7 nucleotides align to TRBD1. Here the CDR3 DNA reads TGTGCCAGCAGTTTGACGGGACAGCCATATGGCTACACCTTC. Encoded protein: CASSLTGQPYGYTF.